The sequence of this T cell receptor beta chain was determined in a study of tumor and adjacent non-tumor tissue in lung cancer. CDR3 length equals 15 residues. With 4 bases clipped from V and 0 bases from J, the junction kept 2 bases outside the gene matches. Germline V CDR1 and CDR2: LNHDA, SQIVND (reference sequence). No cell sorting was done before RNA was extracted from the tissue. The library came from three nested PCR rounds adapted from ARM-PCR protocols. TCRdb re-derived calls from the multiplex PCR reads in MiXCR, one entry per CDR3 protein. Among just over 200,000 distinct CDR3 sequences, about two thirds were seen once, and the ten largest hold 20% to 25%.

This chain connects TRBV19 to TRBJ2-3; 9 positions agree with TRBD2. The sample taken for sequencing was lung tumor tissue. This TCR derives from a man aged 55-75 years with non-small cell lung cancer. As DNA, the CDR3 is TGTGCCAGTAGTACCGGACTAGCGAGCACAGATACGCAGTATTTT. This gives the protein CASSTGLASTDTQYF.